This entry lists 27 T cell receptor beta chains sequenced from one sample in a study of blood T cell repertoires in COVID-19. Using immunoSEQ multiplex PCR, the repertoire was profiled, and TCRdb retains in-frame clones only, with some absent. This table holds 300,000 to 350,000 clones, 75% to 90% found once. The sample comprised PBMCs or T cells enriched from blood (not recorded which). Receptors were obtained from a man between 25 and 39 years old who had recovered from COVID-19.

This chain links TRBV27 with TRBJ2-5; D is ambiguous. The CDR3 length is 15 residues. CDR1 and CDR2 (germline): MNHEY, SMNVEV (reference sequence). Trimming cost V 2 bases and J 5 bases, with 15 bases left between them. The CDR3 here is CASSLGGSHGETQYF. DNA for the CDR3: TGTGCCAGCAGTTTAGGCGGTTCTCACGGGGAGACCCAGTACTTC.

The rearrangement links TRBV11-3 to TRBJ2-2, with 14 bases identical to TRBD2. Germline V gene sequence: CDR1 SGHNT, CDR2 YENEEA. The CDR3 extends over 18 amino acids. V gave up 4 bases and J gave up 1 base; unmatched junction bases: 5. The CDR3 bases are TGTGCCAGCAGCTACGGACTAGCGGGGGGCCTGAACACCGGGGAGCTGTTTTTT. Protein: CASSYGLAGGLNTGELFF.

The chain links TRBV30 to TRBJ1-1; D is undetermined. V lost 4 bases and J lost 4, with 16 bases in between. CDR1 is GTSNPN and CDR2 is SVGIG in the germline V gene (reference sequence). There are 14 residues in the CDR3. CDR3 coding DNA: TGTGCCTGGACAGAGAGCGGCCGGGGCACTGAAGCTTTCTTT. Translated: CAWTESGRGTEAFF.

The chain links TRBV15 to TRBJ2-4; no reliable D call. Per the germline V gene, CDR1 is LNHNV and CDR2 is YYDKDF (reference sequence). CDR3 length equals 15 residues. The ends were cut back, 0 bases at V and 0 bases at J, with 6 bases in the middle. The CDR3 reads CATSRERVAKNIQYF. CDR3 nucleotide sequence: TGTGCCACCAGCAGAGAACGGGTAGCCAAAAACATTCAGTACTTC.

The chain joins TRBV12-3 or TRBV12-4 to TRBJ1-5, with D perhaps TRBD1 (6 bases). V lost 3 bases to trimming and J lost 7 bases, with 10 bases between them. This CDR3 spans 13 amino acids. DNA for the CDR3: TGTGCCAGCAGTTTCGGCAGGGGCCAGCCCCAGCATTTT. As protein: CASSFGRGQPQHF.

The chain links TRBV29-1 to TRBJ2-7, with TRBD1 matching 12 bases. J gave up 2 bases and V 6 bases, and 5 bases lay outside the gene matches. The V gene's germline CDR1 is SQVTM and CDR2 ANQGSEA. CDR3 length: 14 residues. The CDR3 spells CSVSGQGAPYEQYF. CDR3 DNA: TGCAGCGTCTCGGGACAGGGGGCCCCCTACGAGCAGTACTTC.

This chain connects TRBV3-1 (or the pseudogene TRBV3-2) to TRBJ2-3; TRBD2 aligns across 7 bases. Germline values: CDR1 LGHDT, CDR2 YNNKEL (reference sequence). V lost 6 bases, J lost 6 bases, and 15 bases stayed unmatched. This CDR3 contains 16 residues. The CDR3 is CASRLEPGGNKDTQYF. The DNA for the CDR3 is TGTGCCAGCAGGCTAGAACCCGGGGGGAACAAGGATACGCAGTATTTT.

The chain recombines TRBV7-6 with TRBJ1-3; TRBD1 aligns across 8 bases. V lost 6 bases to trimming and J lost 0 bases; unmatched junction nucleotides: 4. Germline V gives CDR1 SGHVS, CDR2 FNYEAQ. The CDR3 is 15 amino acids. In DNA, the CDR3 is TGTGCCAGCAGGGCCGGGACAGGCTCTGGAAACACCATATATTTT. It yields the protein CASRAGTGSGNTIYF. The full variable domain, in which reference TRBV7-6 and TRBJ1-3 provide the parts outside the CDR3, is GAGVSQSPRYKVTKRGQDVALRCDPISGHVSLYWYRQALGQGPEFLTYFNYEAQQDKSGLPNDRFSAERPEGSISTLTIQRTEQRDSAMYRCASRAGTGSGNTIYFGEGSWLTVV.

The chain couples TRBV4-1 to TRBJ1-1, with TRBD1 matching 10 bases. The V and J ends lost 2 bases and 5 bases, in that order; junction bases with no gene match: 8. The CDR3 has 16 amino acids. Germline CDR1 is MGHRA and CDR2 is YSYEKL. The CDR3, as DNA: TGCGCCAGCAGCCAAAAGACAGGGGGCTGGTATACTGAAGCTTTCTTT. It yields the protein CASSQKTGGWYTEAFF.

The chain employs TRBV24-1 and TRBJ2-1; TRBD2 matches at 7 bases. The CDR3 runs to 11 residues. Germline assignment: CDR1 KGHDR and CDR2 SFDVKD. Trimming removed 9 bases from V and 9 bases from J; junction bases left unmatched: 4. The CDR3 is CATSWGGEQFF. As DNA, the CDR3 is TGTGCCACCTCTTGGGGGGGTGAGCAGTTCTTC.

The chain has TRBV15 and TRBJ1-5; D unresolved. Germline CDR1 is LNHNV and CDR2 is YYDKDF (reference sequence). This CDR3 comprises 14 residues. The germline V and J ends were trimmed by 1 base and 5 bases, with 9 bases remaining between them. The CDR3, as DNA: TGTGCCACCAGCAGAGTGAGCGGATATCAGCCCCAGCATTTT. This encodes CATSRVSGYQPQHF.

V is TRBV7-9 and J is TRBJ1-2; D is possibly TRBD1 (5 bases). Per germline, CDR1 SEHNR and CDR2 FQNEAQ (reference sequence). The CDR3 contains 15 residues. V was cut by 0 bases and J by 1 base, with 9 bases left in between. Here the CDR3 DNA reads TGTGCCAGCAGCTTAGCGCAGGGCTTTAACTATGGCTACACCTTC. Encoded protein: CASSLAQGFNYGYTF.

The V and J genes are TRBV7-3 and TRBJ2-3, with D maybe TRBD1 (5 bases). The V end lost 5 bases, the J end lost 6 bases, and 12 bases lay between the germline ends. The V gene's germline CDR1 is SGHTA and CDR2 FQGTGA. The CDR3 runs to 13 residues. In nucleotides, the CDR3 is TGTGCCAGCAGCGGCAGGGTCTCGGATACGCAGTATTTT. Translation gives CASSGRVSDTQYF.

The J gene is TRBJ2-1, the V gene TRBV12-3 or TRBV12-4; 7 bases line up with TRBD2. CDR3 size: 12 residues. The J segment lost 7 bases and the V segment lost 6 bases, leaving 3 bases of the junction unmatched. Written as DNA, the CDR3 is TGTGCCAGCAGCCGGGGACTAAATGAGCAGTTCTTC. Amino acids: CASSRGLNEQFF.

The V gene is TRBV4-1, the J gene TRBJ2-7; 11 nucleotides line up with TRBD1. From germline, CDR1 is MGHRA and CDR2 YSYEKL. This CDR3 contains 17 residues. After removal of 2 bases from V and 5 bases from J, the junction contained 11 bases not matched to a gene. The CDR3 DNA follows: TGCGCCAGCAGCCAATTCCCCGGGACAGGGGGAATAGACGAGCAGTACTTC. Its translation: CASSQFPGTGGIDEQYF.

J is TRBJ2-5 and V is TRBV6-5; 7 bases are a match to TRBD2. The V gene's germline CDR1 is MNHEY and CDR2 SVGAGI. This CDR3 region has 15 residues. The J segment lost 3 bases and the V segment lost 6 bases, leaving 10 bases of the junction unmatched. CDR3 nucleotide sequence: TGTGCCAGCAGCGATAAGGGAGGGACGGAAGAGACCCAGTACTTC. This encodes CASSDKGGTEETQYF.

This clone appeared once. The chain joins TRBV6-5 to TRBJ2-5; 7 bases match TRBD2. From germline, CDR1 is MNHEY and CDR2 SVGAGI. V trimming: 4 bases; J trimming: 3 bases; junction bases outside the gene matches: 5. CDR3 length: 14 residues. The CDR3 loop reads CASSFSGGEETQYF. The CDR3 nucleotides are TGTGCCAGCAGTTTCTCGGGGGGTGAAGAGACCCAGTACTTC.

The chain is built from TRBV11-2 and TRBJ2-7, with TRBD2 matching over 13 bases. V gave up 5 bases and J gave up 4 bases; unmatched junction bases: 5. CDR1 and CDR2 (germline): SGHAT, FQNNGV. The CDR3 consists of 15 residues. Written as DNA, the CDR3 is TGTGCCAGCAGCCCCAAGACTAGCGGGGGGTACGAGCAGTACTTC. Amino acids: CASSPKTSGGYEQYF.

The chain recombines TRBV4-2 with TRBJ1-3; D is perhaps TRBD1 (5 bases). Germline lookup yields CDR1 LGHNA and CDR2 YNFKEQ. V dropped 4 bases and J dropped 3 bases, with 13 bases sitting between them. This CDR3 comprises 15 residues. The chain's CDR3 is CASSPPTGGGNTIYF. The CDR3, as DNA: TGTGCCAGCAGCCCACCCACAGGCGGTGGAAACACCATATATTTT.

V usage is TRBV2 and J usage is TRBJ2-1; TRBD2 might be the D (6 bases). Germline V gives CDR1 SNHLY, CDR2 FYNNEI. V lost 0 bases and J 0 bases, leaving 6 bases between the germline ends. The CDR3 loop spans 15 amino acids. In DNA form, the CDR3 reads TGTGCCAGCAGTGAAGCGGGGGGCTCCTACAATGAGCAGTTCTTC. Translated: CASSEAGGSYNEQFF.

For this clone: This is likely an artifact of a read error, given a far larger clone one base away. The chain combines TRBV28 with TRBJ2-2, with TRBD2 as a possible D gene (6 bases). Trimming removed 3 bases at V and 5 bases at J, with 7 bases between. The germline gives CDR1 MDHEN, CDR2 SYDVKM. CDR3 length: 13 amino acids. The CDR3 protein is CASSFGGTGELFF. The CDR3 DNA reads as TGTGCCAGCAGTTTCGGGGGAACCGGGGAGCTGTTTTTT.

To note about this clone: The sample contains more than one DNA sequence encoding this CDR3. V and J are TRBV10-3 and TRBJ2-2, with 9 bases identical to TRBD1. The CDR3 has 14 amino acids. V lost 6 bases and J lost 3; bases outside the gene matches: 2. Germline lookup yields CDR1 ENHRY and CDR2 SYGVKD. In DNA form, the CDR3 reads TGTGCCATCAGCGACAGGGGGTACACCGGGGAGCTGTTTTTT. It specifies CAISDRGYTGELFF.

This clone was seen only once. V and J are TRBV2 and TRBJ2-3; the match to TRBD2 covers 13 bases. The CDR3 contains 14 residues. The J segment lost 9 bases and the V segment lost 4 bases, leaving 4 bases of the junction unmatched. Germline CDR1 SNHLY, CDR2 FYNNEI. This chain's CDR3 is CASSGRTSGGTQYF. The DNA of the CDR3 is TGTGCCAGCAGTGGCCGGACTAGCGGGGGAACGCAGTATTTT.

This chain links TRBV7-9 with TRBJ2-5, with D maybe TRBD2 (6 bases). Germline V gives CDR1 SEHNR, CDR2 FQNEAQ (reference sequence). V lost 6 bases to trimming and J lost 0 bases, with 20 bases between them. The CDR3 is 17 residues long. For the CDR3, the DNA is TGTGCCAGCAGTTTGCCTTTTGGCCAGCGGGACCAAGAGACCCAGTACTTC. It codes for CASSLPFGQRDQETQYF.

The rearrangement uses TRBV12-2 and TRBJ2-5; the listed D gene, TRBD1, was not tested against the DNA. TRBV12-2 is flagged as a pseudogene. The CDR3 length is 14 residues. The CDR3 reads CASRLVWAQETQYF. In nucleotides, the CDR3 is TGTGCAAGTCGCTTAGTTTGGGCCCAAGAGACCCAGTACTTC.

The chain recombines TRBV5-1 with TRBJ1-1; 8 bases map to TRBD1. V was pared by 5 bases and J by 0 bases, with 6 bases of the junction left unmatched. CDR1 and CDR2 (germline): SGHRS, YFSETQ. The CDR3 loop spans 15 amino acids. The DNA of the CDR3 is TGCGCCAGCAGAACAGGGGGTGTCATGAACACTGAAGCTTTCTTT. Translation gives CASRTGGVMNTEAFF. Full variable domain (missing parts from reference TRBV5-1 and TRBJ1-1): KAGVTQTPRYLIKTRGQQVTLSCSPISGHRSVSWYQQTPGQGLQFLFEYFSETQRNKGNFPGRFSGRQFSNSRSEMNVSTLELGDSALYLCASRTGGVMNTEAFFGQGTRLTVV.

The chain carries TRBV11-2 and TRBJ2-7, with TRBD1 matching over 8 bases. Germline trimming cut 5 bases from V and 3 bases from J; bases unmatched to any gene: 9. The germline gives CDR1 SGHAT, CDR2 FQNNGV. This CDR3 comprises 15 residues. The CDR3 bases are TGTGCCAGCAGCGTACGACAGGGGATGGTCTACGAGCAGTACTTC. Protein: CASSVRQGMVYEQYF.